This T cell receptor (beta chain) was retrieved from a study of T-cell memory formation after mild COVID-19. Looking at the study overall: Among the donors, TCR clusters were largely specific to each donor. Broader study findings: Contracting CD8+ clones were enriched in EMRA, CD4+ mainly in CM and EM.

This clonotype was observed a handful of times. As yet, its antigen is unknown. Its ends do not fully match the called genes, so a read error is possible. TCRdb re-called the 5' RACE reads through MiXCR, storing one row per CDR3 protein. The sample records about 430,000 distinct CDR3 sequences, about a sixth being singletons. In germline, CDR1 is SGHRS, CDR2 YFSETQ. The CDR3 is 12 residues long. V usage is TRBV5-1 and J usage is TRBJ1-3; 10 bases are shared with TRBD1. What was sequenced was PBMCs or a T cell subset sorted from them (not recorded which). This TCR came from a young man who had mild COVID-19 (a few samples of this study predate the infection). Cell type and time point are not known. The CDR3 sequence: CASSLPGQGLHF. CDR3 coding DNA: TGCGCCAGCAGCTTACCGGGACAGGGGTTGCATTTT.